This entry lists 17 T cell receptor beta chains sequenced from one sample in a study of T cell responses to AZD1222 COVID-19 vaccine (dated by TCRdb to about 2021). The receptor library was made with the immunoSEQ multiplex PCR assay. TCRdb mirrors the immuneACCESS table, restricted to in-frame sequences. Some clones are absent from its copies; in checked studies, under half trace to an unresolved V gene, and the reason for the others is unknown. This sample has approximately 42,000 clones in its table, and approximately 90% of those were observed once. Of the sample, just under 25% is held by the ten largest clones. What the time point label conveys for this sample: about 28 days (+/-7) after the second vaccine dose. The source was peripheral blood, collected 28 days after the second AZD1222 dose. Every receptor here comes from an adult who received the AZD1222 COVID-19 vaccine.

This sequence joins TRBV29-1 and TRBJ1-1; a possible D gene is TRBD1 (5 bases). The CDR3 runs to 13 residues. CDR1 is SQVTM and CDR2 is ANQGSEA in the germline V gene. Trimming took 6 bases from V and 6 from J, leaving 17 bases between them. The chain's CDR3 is CSVARGGDAEAFF. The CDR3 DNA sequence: TGCAGCGTGGCGAGGGGAGGGGACGCTGAAGCTTTCTTT. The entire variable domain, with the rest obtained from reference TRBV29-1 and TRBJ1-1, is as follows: SAVISQKPSRDICQRGTSLTIQCQVDSQVTMMFWYRQQPGQSLTLIATANQGSEATYESGFVIDKFPISRPNLTFSTLTVSNMSPEDSSIYLCSVARGGDAEAFFGQGTRLTVV.

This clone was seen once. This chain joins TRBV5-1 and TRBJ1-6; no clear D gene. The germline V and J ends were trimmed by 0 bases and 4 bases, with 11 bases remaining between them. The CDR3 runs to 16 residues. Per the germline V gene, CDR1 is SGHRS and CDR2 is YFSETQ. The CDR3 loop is CASSLGVQPYNSPLHF. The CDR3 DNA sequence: TGCGCCAGCAGCTTGGGAGTCCAGCCGTATAATTCACCCCTCCACTTT.

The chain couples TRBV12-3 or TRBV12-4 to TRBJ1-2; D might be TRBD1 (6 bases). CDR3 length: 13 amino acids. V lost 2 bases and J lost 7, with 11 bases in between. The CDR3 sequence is CASSLPGAGGYTF. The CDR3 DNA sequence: TGTGCCAGCAGTTTACCAGGGGCTGGTGGCTACACCTTC.

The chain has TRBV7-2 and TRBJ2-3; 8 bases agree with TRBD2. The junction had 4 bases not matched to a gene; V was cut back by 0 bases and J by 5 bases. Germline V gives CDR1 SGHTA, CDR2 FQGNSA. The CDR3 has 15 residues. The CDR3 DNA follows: TGTGCCAGCAGCTTAGCGGGAGCGGGGGTAGATACGCAGTATTTT. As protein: CASSLAGAGVDTQYF.

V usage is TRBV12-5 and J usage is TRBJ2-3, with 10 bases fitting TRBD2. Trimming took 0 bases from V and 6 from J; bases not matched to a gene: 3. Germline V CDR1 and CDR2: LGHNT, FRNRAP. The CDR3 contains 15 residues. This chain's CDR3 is CASGLVLSGRDTQYF. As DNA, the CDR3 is TGTGCTAGTGGTTTGGTCCTTAGCGGGAGGGATACGCAGTATTTT.

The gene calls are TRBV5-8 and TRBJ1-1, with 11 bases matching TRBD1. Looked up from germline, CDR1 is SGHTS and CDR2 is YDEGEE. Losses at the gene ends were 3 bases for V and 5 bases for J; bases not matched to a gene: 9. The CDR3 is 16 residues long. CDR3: CASSYLGTGGYTEAFF. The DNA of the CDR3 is TGTGCCAGCAGCTACCTTGGGACAGGGGGGTATACTGAAGCTTTCTTT.

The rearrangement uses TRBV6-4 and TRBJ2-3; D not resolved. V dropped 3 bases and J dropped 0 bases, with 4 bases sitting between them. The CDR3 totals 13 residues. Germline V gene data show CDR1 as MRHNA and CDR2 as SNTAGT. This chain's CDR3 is CASSDQSTDTQYF. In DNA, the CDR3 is TGTGCCAGCAGTGATCAAAGCACAGATACGCAGTATTTT.

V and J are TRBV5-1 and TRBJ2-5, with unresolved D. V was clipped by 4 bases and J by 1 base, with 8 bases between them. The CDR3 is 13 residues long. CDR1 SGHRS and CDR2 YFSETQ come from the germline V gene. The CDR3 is CASSPVPQETQYF. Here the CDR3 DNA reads TGCGCCAGCAGCCCCGTACCCCAAGAGACCCAGTACTTC.

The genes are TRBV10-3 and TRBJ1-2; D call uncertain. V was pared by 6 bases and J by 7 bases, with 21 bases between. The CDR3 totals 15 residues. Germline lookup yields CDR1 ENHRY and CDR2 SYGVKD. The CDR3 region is CAIRRDTETSSGYTF. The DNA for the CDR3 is TGTGCCATCAGAAGAGACACGGAAACGAGTAGTGGCTACACCTTC.

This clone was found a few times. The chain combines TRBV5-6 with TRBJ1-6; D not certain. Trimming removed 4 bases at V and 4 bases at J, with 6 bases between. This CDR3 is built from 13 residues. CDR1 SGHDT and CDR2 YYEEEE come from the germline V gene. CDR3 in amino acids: CASSQPYNSPLHF. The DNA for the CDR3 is TGTGCCAGCAGCCAACCATATAATTCACCCCTCCACTTT.

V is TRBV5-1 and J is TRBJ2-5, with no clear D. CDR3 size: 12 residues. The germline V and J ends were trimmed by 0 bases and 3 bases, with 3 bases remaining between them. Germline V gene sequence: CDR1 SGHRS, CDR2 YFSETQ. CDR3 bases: TGCGCCAGCAGCTTGGCCGAAGAGACCCAGTACTTC. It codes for CASSLAEETQYF.

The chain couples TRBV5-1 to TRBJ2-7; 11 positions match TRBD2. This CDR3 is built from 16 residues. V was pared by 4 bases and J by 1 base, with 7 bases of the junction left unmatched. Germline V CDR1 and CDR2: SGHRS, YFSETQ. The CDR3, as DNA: TGCGCCAGCAGCCCGCCGGGACTAGCGGCATCCTACGAGCAGTACTTC. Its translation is CASSPPGLAASYEQYF. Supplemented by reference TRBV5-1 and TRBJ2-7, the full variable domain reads KAGVTQTPRYLIKTRGQQVTLSCSPISGHRSVSWYQQTPGQGLQFLFEYFSETQRNKGNFPGRFSGRQFSNSRSEMNVSTLELGDSALYLCASSPPGLAASYEQYFGPGTRLTVT.

CDR3 in amino acids: CASSLTETQYF. The CDR3 coding sequence is TGTGCCAGCAGTCTGACAGAGACCCAGTACTTC. V usage is TRBV2 and J usage is TRBJ2-5; D unresolved. Germline V CDR1 and CDR2: SNHLY, FYNNEI. The CDR3 runs to 11 residues. Trimming removed 5 bases from V and 4 bases from J, with 5 bases in between.

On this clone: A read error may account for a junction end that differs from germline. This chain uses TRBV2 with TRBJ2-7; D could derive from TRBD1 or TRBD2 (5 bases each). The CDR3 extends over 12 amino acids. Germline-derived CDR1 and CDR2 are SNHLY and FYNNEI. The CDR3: CASSQAPGPQYF. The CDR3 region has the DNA TGTGCCAGCAGTCAAGCCCCGGGACCCCAGTACTTC.

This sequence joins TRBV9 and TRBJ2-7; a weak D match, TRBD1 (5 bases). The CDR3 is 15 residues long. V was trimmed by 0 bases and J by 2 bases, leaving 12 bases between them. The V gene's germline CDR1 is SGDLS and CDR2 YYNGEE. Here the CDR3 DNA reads TGTGCCAGCAGCGTAGCTGACAGTCCTACCTACGAGCAGTACTTC. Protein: CASSVADSPTYEQYF. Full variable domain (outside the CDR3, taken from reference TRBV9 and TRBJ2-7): DSGVTQTPKHLITATGQRVTLRCSPRSGDLSVYWYQQSLDQGLQFLIQYYNGEERAKGNILERFSAQQFPDLHSELNLSSLELGDSALYFCASSVADSPTYEQYFGPGTRLTVT.

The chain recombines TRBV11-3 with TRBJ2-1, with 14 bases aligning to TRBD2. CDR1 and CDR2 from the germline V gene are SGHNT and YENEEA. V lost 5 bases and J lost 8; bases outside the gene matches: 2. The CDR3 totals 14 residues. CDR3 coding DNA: TGTGCCAGCAGCCAGGGACTAGCGGGGGATGAGCAGTTCTTC. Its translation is CASSQGLAGDEQFF.

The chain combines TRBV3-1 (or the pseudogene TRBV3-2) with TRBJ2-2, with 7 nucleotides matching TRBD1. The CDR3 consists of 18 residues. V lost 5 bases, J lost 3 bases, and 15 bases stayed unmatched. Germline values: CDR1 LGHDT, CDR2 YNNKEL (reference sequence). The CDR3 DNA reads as TGTGCCAGCAGCATCAGACCCCTAGGGGGCGCCGACACCGGGGAGCTGTTTTTT. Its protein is CASSIRPLGGADTGELFF.